This TCR beta chain came from a study of T cells in Graves' hyperthyroidism and ophthalmopathy. Looked up from germline, CDR1 is SNHLY and CDR2 is FYNNEI. V was clipped by 6 bases and J by 5 bases; unmatched bases: 7. The CDR3 length is 15 residues. RNA transcripts yielded amplified TCR beta CDR3 regions. In the first-round RT-PCR of the TCR CDR3, the HTBI primer set was used. TCRdb reprocessed the multiplex PCR reads via MiXCR and lists one record per CDR3 protein. Of over 700,000 distinct CDR3 sequences in the sample, about 38% were seen once. Uncontrolled infection, other autoimmune disease, pregnancy or lactation disqualified patients from enrolment. It was 10 ml of fresh peripheral blood that supplied the PBMCs.

The chain recombines TRBV2 with TRBJ1-2, with 12 bases aligning to TRBD1. The clonotype originates from a man between 18 and 29 years old with Graves' hyperthyroidism. Sequences were obtained from blood. The CDR3 nucleotides read TGTGCCAGCAGATTGGGACAGGGGGCATCTTATGGCTACACCTTC. The encoded protein is CASRLGQGASYGYTF.